The clone carrying this T cell receptor (beta chain) was counted only a few times. Antigen unknown. A universal primer binding site was introduced by template switching. The final cDNA contained unique molecular identifiers. MiXCR was run by TCRdb on the 5' RACE reads, yielding one entry per CDR3 protein. Seen here are 450,000 or so distinct CDR3 sequences, roughly 18% observed once, and the top ten hold 9.5% to 15%. V gave up 6 bases and J gave up 0 bases, with 10 bases separating them. The length of the CDR3 is 13 residues. Germline V lookup: CDR1 SQVTM, CDR2 ANQGSEA. The data were taken from a study of identical twins. Study results and limitations: Beta out-of-frame sequences showed weaker excess twin sharing. Cross-sectional statistics underpinned the conclusions; the same donors were not followed. Memory repertoires showed no such pattern, whereas abundant cord blood beta clonotypes carried fewer insertions.

The gene calls are TRBV29-1 and TRBJ2-3, with D possibly being TRBD2 (5 bases). This TCR was recovered from a man between 50 and 59 years old in good health. Sequencing was carried out using naive T cells sorted from blood. For the CDR3, the DNA is TGCAGCGTGGAGGACGGGAGCACAGATACGCAGTATTTT. The encoded protein is CSVEDGSTDTQYF.